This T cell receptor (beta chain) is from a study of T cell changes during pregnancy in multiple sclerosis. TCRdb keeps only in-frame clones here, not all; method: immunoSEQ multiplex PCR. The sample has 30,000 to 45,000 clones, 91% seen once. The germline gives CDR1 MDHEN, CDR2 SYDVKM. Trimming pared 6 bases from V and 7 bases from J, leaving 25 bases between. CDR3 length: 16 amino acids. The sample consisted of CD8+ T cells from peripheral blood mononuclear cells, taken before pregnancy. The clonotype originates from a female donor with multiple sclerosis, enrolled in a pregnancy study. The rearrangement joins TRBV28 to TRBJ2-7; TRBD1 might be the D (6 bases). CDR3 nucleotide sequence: TGTGCCAGCAGAATAACGAGAGTCAGGGGTTCGGGGGAGCAGTACTTC. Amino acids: CASRITRVRGSGEQYF.